Below, 14 T cell receptor beta chains from the same sample are listed, as sequenced in a study of blood T cells in healthy people across ages. The authors ran a second PCR of about 6 to 12 cycles using a sample-barcoded 5' primer and a J-beta primer mix. TCRdb used MiXCR to reprocess the 5' RACE reads, holding one entry per CDR3 protein. This repertoire shows just under 750,000 distinct CDR3 sequences, about 24% found once; its top ten account for 20% to 25%. The sample consisted of blood. Receptors originate from a man aged 70-80 years in good health.

The sample holds many counts of this clonotype. The chain employs TRBV4-2 and TRBJ1-4; weak D call: TRBD1 (6 bases). The CDR3 has 17 residues. Trimming removed 0 bases from V and 5 bases from J, with 16 bases in between. CDR1 LGHNA and CDR2 YNFKEQ come from the germline V gene. The CDR3 reads CASSQDLVQGGNEKLFF. For the CDR3, the DNA is TGTGCCAGCAGCCAAGATCTGGTACAGGGTGGAAATGAAAAACTGTTTTTT.

This clonotype was found a few times. V and J are TRBV11-2 and TRBJ1-6, with D unresolved. The ends were cut back, 5 bases at V and 10 bases at J, with 12 bases in the middle. The CDR3 runs 13 residues. CDR1 and CDR2 (germline): SGHAT, FQNNGV. The CDR3 sequence: CASSPNQLSPLHF. In DNA form, the CDR3 reads TGTGCCAGCAGCCCAAATCAGTTGTCACCCCTCCACTTT.

This clonotype was counted at least ten times. The chain employs TRBV5-5 and TRBJ2-2, with D uncertain. Germline lookup yields CDR1 SGHKS and CDR2 YYEKEE (reference sequence). Trimming left V 0 bases short and J 3 bases short, with 3 bases between. The CDR3 extends over 13 amino acids. The chain's CDR3 is CASSLVDTGELFF. CDR3 bases: TGTGCCAGCAGCTTGGTAGACACCGGGGAGCTGTTTTTT.

CDR3 coding DNA: TGTGCCAGCAGTAACCTAGCTGGCGCACAAGAGACCCAGTACTTC. It yields the protein CASSNLAGAQETQYF. J is TRBJ2-5 and V is TRBV2, with TRBD2 as a possible D gene (5 bases). V lost 5 bases and J lost 2, with 15 bases in between. There are 15 residues in the CDR3. Germline CDR1 reads SNHLY; CDR2 reads FYNNEI.

This clonotype was counted between two and nine times. The rearrangement uses TRBV29-1 and TRBJ2-3; no clear D. Germline V gives CDR1 SQVTM, CDR2 ANQGSEA. This CDR3 comprises 10 residues. V lost 7 bases to trimming and J lost 5 bases, with 7 bases between them. CDR3 DNA: TGCAGCGCTTTTTTAGATACGCAGTATTTT. Its translation is CSAFLDTQYF.

The genes are TRBV6-5 and TRBJ1-2; 7 nucleotides line up with TRBD1. V was clipped by 5 bases and J by 3 bases; unmatched bases: 6. The CDR3 length is 14 residues. CDR1 is MNHEY and CDR2 is SVGAGI in the germline V gene. CDR3 amino acids: CASSLRQGHYGYTF. For the CDR3, the DNA is TGTGCCAGCAGTCTACGACAGGGCCACTATGGCTACACCTTC.

The chain joins TRBV29-1 to TRBJ2-2; D is perhaps TRBD1 (6 bases). The germline CDR1 and CDR2 sequences are SQVTM and ANQGSEA. This CDR3 spans 13 amino acids. Trimming removed 5 bases from V and 5 bases from J, with 12 bases in between. The CDR3: CSVPLRGTGELFF. The CDR3 nucleotides are TGCAGCGTTCCCCTGAGGGGGACCGGGGAGCTGTTTTTT.

This chain uses TRBV12-3 or TRBV12-4 with TRBJ1-3, with D uncertain. V was shortened by 3 bases and J by 0 bases, with 15 bases between the two germline ends. The CDR3 consists of 17 residues. CDR3 DNA: TGTGCCAGCAGTTTCGGACTGTCTCTCGGCTCTGGAAACACCATATATTTT. It specifies CASSFGLSLGSGNTIYF.

This clonotype has a handful of counts. The chain recombines TRBV20-1 with TRBJ2-5; the D is unclear. In germline, CDR1 is DFQATT, CDR2 SNEGSKA (reference sequence). Trimming took 8 bases from V and 2 from J, leaving 9 bases between them. The CDR3 is 11 residues long. The CDR3 nucleotides read TGCAGTCCTACGTCACAAGAGACCCAGTACTTC. This translates into CSPTSQETQYF.

For the CDR3, the DNA is TGCAGTGCTAGAGATCCAACTAGCGGGGGTGCAGATACGCAGTATTTT. Translating it yields CSARDPTSGGADTQYF. The chain recombines TRBV20-1 with TRBJ2-3; 11 positions match TRBD2. Trimming took 0 bases from V and 4 from J; bases not matched to a gene: 6. Germline CDR1 DFQATT, CDR2 SNEGSKA (reference sequence). CDR3 size: 16 residues.

This chain connects TRBV9 to TRBJ2-5; TRBD2 agrees at 10 bases. The end of the DNA aligns better with TRBJ2-1, so the J call may be wrong. The CDR3 is 15 residues long. CDR1 is SGDLS, CDR2 YYNGEE, per germline. In DNA, the CDR3 is TGTGCCAGCAGCGTAGTGTCTAGCGGGGGAAATGAGCAGTTCTTC. It is translated as CASSVVSSGGNEQFF.

This clonotype was recorded a few times. The chain carries TRBV20-1 and TRBJ2-3; D is uncertain. V lost 3 bases and J lost 6, with 10 bases in between. The CDR3 loop spans 12 amino acids. CDR1 and CDR2 from the germline V gene are DFQATT and SNEGSKA (reference sequence). CDR3 in DNA: TGCAGTGCTAGCCCCCCTCGGGATACGCAGTATTTT. It specifies CSASPPRDTQYF.

The rearrangement uses TRBV6-1 and TRBJ1-2, with 9 nucleotides matching TRBD1. The CDR3 runs to 15 residues. The V gene end was trimmed by 6 bases and the J gene end by 4 bases; junction bases not matched to a gene: 9. In germline, CDR1 is MNHNS, CDR2 SASEGT. CDR3 sequence: CASRDSDRGSYGYTF. The CDR3, as DNA: TGTGCCAGCAGGGACTCGGACAGGGGTTCCTATGGCTACACCTTC.

Details on this clonotype: Compared with germline, one end of the junction differs, possibly owing to a read error. J is TRBJ2-3 and V is TRBV25-1; 8 bases match TRBD2. CDR1 and CDR2 from the germline V gene are MGHDK and SYGVNS. The CDR3 loop spans 14 amino acids. The CDR3 region has the DNA TGTGCCAGCAGTGACGGGGGGGCCGCAGATTCGCAGTATTTT. Protein product: CASSDGGAADSQYF.